This T cell receptor beta chain was observed in a study of shared clonotypes between healthy human individuals. This clone was recorded once. Within the sample, other DNA sequences also encode this same CDR3. The method was immunoSEQ multiplex PCR; TCRdb's version includes in-frame clones alone and lacks a portion of them. The table shows about 2.3 million clones, with about 92% occurring only once. The sample comprised naive CD4+ T cells from PBMCs. Subset indicated: CD45RA+ positively selected. This clonotype originated in a man between 18 and 35 years old in good health. Some clones in this sample may be carry-over from other donors' samples.

The CDR3 loop reads CASRGQGHTGELFF. As DNA, the CDR3 is TGCGCCAGCAGGGGACAGGGTCACACCGGGGAGCTGTTTTTT. The chain combines TRBV5-1 with TRBJ2-2, with TRBD1 matching over 9 bases. The length of the CDR3 is 14 residues. J lost 3 bases, V lost 5 bases, and 2 bases had no gene match. Germline V lookup: CDR1 SGHRS, CDR2 YFSETQ.